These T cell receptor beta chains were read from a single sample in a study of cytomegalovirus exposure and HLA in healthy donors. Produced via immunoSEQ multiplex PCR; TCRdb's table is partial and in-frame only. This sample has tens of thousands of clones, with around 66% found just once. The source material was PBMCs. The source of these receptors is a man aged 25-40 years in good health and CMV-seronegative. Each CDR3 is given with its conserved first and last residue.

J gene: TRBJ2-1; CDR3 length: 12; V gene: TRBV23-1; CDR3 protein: CASLGQNNEQFF
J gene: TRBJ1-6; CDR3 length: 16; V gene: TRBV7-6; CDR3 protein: CASSLGGGAYNSPLHF
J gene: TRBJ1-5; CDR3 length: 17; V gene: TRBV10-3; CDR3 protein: CAISPGGDRGLSQPQHF
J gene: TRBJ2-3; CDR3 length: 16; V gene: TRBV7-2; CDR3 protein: CASSLGLAGGTDTQYF
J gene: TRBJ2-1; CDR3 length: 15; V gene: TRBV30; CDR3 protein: CAWSLGGRDYNEQFF
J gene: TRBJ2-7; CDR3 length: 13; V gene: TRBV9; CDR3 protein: CASSVSGSGEQYF
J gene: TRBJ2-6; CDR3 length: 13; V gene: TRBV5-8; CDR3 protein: CASSHSGANVLTF
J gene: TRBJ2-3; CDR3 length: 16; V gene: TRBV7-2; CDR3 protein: CASSWSGGSSIDTQYF
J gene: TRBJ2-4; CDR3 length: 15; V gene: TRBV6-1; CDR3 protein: CASSARGQGDNIQYF
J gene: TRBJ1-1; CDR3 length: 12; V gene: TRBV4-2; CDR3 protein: CASQAGNTEAFF
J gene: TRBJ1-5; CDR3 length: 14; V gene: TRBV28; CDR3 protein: CASSFLARNQPQHF
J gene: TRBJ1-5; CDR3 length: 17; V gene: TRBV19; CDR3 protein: CASSSGQGGNFNQPQHF
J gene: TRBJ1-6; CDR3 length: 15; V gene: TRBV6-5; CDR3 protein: CASSYTDSNNSPLHF
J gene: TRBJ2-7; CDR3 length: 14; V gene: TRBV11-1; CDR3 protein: CASSSRGSSYEQYF
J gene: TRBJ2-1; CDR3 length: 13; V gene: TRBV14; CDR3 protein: CASSQGQYNEQFF
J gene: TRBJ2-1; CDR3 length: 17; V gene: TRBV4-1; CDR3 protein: CASSPGPTSGSPNEQFF
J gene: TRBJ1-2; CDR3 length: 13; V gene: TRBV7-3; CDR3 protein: CASSTPGVYGYTF
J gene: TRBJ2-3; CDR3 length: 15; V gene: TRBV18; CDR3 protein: CASSRTGDSSDTQYF
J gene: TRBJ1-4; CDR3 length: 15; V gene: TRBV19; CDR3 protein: CASRGARTGNEKLFF
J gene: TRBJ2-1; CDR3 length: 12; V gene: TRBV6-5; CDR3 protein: CASRNRYNEQFF
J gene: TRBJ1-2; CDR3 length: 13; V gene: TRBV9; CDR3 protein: CASSVGSVGGYTF
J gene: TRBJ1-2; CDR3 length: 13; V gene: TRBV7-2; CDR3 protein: CASSLSGGYGYTF
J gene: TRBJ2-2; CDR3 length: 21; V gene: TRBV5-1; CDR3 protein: CASSSSFPGLAGGPGTGELFF
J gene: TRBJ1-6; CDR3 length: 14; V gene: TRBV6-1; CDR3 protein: CASSDLRGYSPLHF
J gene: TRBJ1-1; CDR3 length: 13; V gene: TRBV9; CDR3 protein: CASSSTGSTEAFF
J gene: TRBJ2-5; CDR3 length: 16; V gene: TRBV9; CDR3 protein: CASSPSGTGGEETQYF
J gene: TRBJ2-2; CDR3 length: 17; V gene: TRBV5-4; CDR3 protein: CASRAGTSEPNTGELFF
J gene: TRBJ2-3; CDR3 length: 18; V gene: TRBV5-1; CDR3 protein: CASSSTSGTRWGTDTQYF
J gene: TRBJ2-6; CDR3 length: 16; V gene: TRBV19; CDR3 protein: CASSAQTVSGANVLTF
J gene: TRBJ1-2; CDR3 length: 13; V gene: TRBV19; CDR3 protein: CASSGQGNYGYTF
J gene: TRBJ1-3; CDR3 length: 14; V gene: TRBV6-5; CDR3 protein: CASSTDSSGNTIYF
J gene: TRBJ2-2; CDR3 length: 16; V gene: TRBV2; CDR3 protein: CASSGQPFANTGELFF
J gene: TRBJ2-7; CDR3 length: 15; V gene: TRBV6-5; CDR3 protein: CASSRLAGGTYEQYF
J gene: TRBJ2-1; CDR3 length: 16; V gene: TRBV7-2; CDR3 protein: CASSDRILGSYNEQFF
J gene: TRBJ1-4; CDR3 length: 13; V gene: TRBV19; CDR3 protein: CASSTGLNEKLFF
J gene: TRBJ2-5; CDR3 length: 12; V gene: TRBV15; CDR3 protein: CATSAGWETQYF
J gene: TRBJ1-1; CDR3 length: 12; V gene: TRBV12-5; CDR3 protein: CASGRGNTEAFF
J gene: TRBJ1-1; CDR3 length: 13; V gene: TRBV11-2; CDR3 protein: CASSSTVITEAFF
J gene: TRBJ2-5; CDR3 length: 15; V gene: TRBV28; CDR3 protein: CASSLVGLAEETQYF
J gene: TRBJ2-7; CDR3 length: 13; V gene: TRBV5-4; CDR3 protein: CASSSPQGYEQYF
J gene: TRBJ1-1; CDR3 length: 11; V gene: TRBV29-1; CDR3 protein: CSAGSGLEAFF